This TCR beta chain was obtained from a study of a mutant IDH1 vaccine in newly diagnosed glioma. The CDR3 has 15 residues. Germline CDR1 and CDR2: SGHRS and YFSETQ. The V segment lost 4 bases and the J segment 5 bases; nucleotides outside the gene matches: 7. Clones were read by immunoSEQ multiplex PCR, and TCRdb kept only the in-frame ones, dropping some. This table holds fewer than 100,000 clones, roughly 89% found once. As regards this clone: What it binds is not known.

Broader study findings: A vaccine-induced immune response developed in about 93% of the patients.

This sample's time point: baseline, week 1 (first vaccination visit). The treatment denotes: pre-vaccination baseline after standard-of-care therapy. The sample consisted of PBMCs, taken from a glioma patient treated with radiotherapy, temozolomide or both. This TCR was sampled from a woman between 45 and 65 years old with glioma. The chain employs TRBV5-1 and TRBJ2-5; the match to TRBD2 covers 11 bases. CDR3 DNA sequence: TGCGCCAGCAGCCCGTCACTAGCGGGAGCGGAGACCCAGTACTTC. Translation: CASSPSLAGAETQYF.